These 20 T cell receptor beta chains were all obtained from the same sample, sequenced in a study of blood T cell repertoires in COVID-19. Assay used: immunoSEQ multiplex PCR; TCRdb lists only in-frame clones, some missing. The sample has roughly 260,000 clones; under 95% are singletons. Source material: PBMCs or T cells enriched from blood (not recorded which). The receptors here all came from a woman aged 18-29 years who had recovered from COVID-19.

This chain uses TRBV27 with TRBJ2-1; 12 nucleotides align to TRBD1. Germline V gene lookup returns CDR1 MNHEY and CDR2 SMNVEV (reference sequence). V was pared by 5 bases and J by 1 base, with 12 bases of the junction left unmatched. The CDR3 runs to 19 residues. CDR3 residues: CASSVYSGDRGLSYNEQFF. DNA of the CDR3: TGTGCCAGCAGTGTATACTCCGGGGACAGGGGGCTTTCCTACAATGAGCAGTTCTTC.

CDR3 sequence (DNA): TGTGCCAGCAGTAATCCCAGAGTGGGCAATTCACCCCTCCACTTT. It translates to CASSNPRVGNSPLHF. The rearrangement joins TRBV6-5 to TRBJ1-6; D gene ambiguous. Germline values: CDR1 MNHEY, CDR2 SVGAGI. The CDR3 length is 15 residues. Trimming removed 5 bases from V and 7 bases from J, with 15 bases in between.

This clone was counted a single time. The chain has TRBV15 and TRBJ1-2; 11 nucleotides align to TRBD1. Germline V lookup: CDR1 LNHNV, CDR2 YYDKDF (reference sequence). V lost 3 bases to trimming and J lost 8 bases; unmatched junction nucleotides: 11. The CDR3 covers 16 residues. For the CDR3, the DNA is TGTGCCACCAGCAGGAGACTCGGACAGGGGGCAGAAGGCTACACCTTC. Protein sequence: CATSRRLGQGAEGYTF.

The genes are TRBV7-3 and TRBJ2-1; 11 bases agree with TRBD2. Per the germline V gene, CDR1 is SGHTA and CDR2 is FQGTGA. The ends lost 8 bases at V and 15 bases at J; junction bases unmatched: 9. CDR3 length: 12 residues. CDR3 sequence reads: CASSILAGERFF. The CDR3 nucleotides read TGTGCCAGCTCTATACTAGCGGGAGAGAGGTTCTTC.

The V call is TRBV19, the J call TRBJ2-7; 7 nucleotides align to TRBD2. Germline loops: CDR1 LNHDA, CDR2 SQIVND (reference sequence). V trimming: 4 bases; J trimming: 3 bases; junction bases outside the gene matches: 9. The CDR3 runs to 15 residues. CDR3 bases: TGTGCCAGTAGTACGGGAGGCGCCCCTCGCTACGAGCAGTACTTC. Protein product: CASSTGGAPRYEQYF.

This chain uses TRBV3-1 (or the pseudogene TRBV3-2) with TRBJ2-4; D is perhaps TRBD2 (5 bases). The V gene's germline CDR1 is LGHDT and CDR2 YNNKEL (reference sequence). Trimming removed 0 bases at V and 8 bases at J, with 20 bases between. The CDR3 spans 17 residues. The CDR3 nucleotides read TGTGCCAGCAGCCAAGATTTGGACGCGAGCGGCTTCCACATTCAGTACTTC. Amino acids: CASSQDLDASGFHIQYF.

This clone was picked up a small number of times. This same CDR3 is encoded by further DNA sequences in the sample. V is TRBV7-2 and J is TRBJ1-5; D possibly corresponds to TRBD1 (5 bases). There are 14 residues in the CDR3. Trimming stripped 5 bases from V and 6 bases from J, with 14 bases between. The germline gives CDR1 SGHTA, CDR2 FQGNSA. The DNA of the CDR3 is TGTGCCAGCAGCCCCGGGACGGGAGGTCAGCCCCAGCATTTT. Its translation: CASSPGTGGQPQHF.

This CDR3 is CAISESLTGTLNEQFF. CDR3 bases: TGTGCCATCAGTGAGTCTCTTACAGGGACCCTCAATGAGCAGTTCTTC. The chain employs TRBV10-3 and TRBJ2-1; tentatively, D is TRBD1 (6 bases). The CDR3 is 16 residues long. V was trimmed by 0 bases and J by 6 bases, leaving 15 bases between them. Germline assignment: CDR1 ENHRY and CDR2 SYGVKD.

This clone was seen only once. This rearrangement joins TRBV7-8 to TRBJ1-5; 7 bases match TRBD1. Germline V gene sequence: CDR1 SGHVS, CDR2 FQNEAQ. Trimming at V came to 5 bases and at J to 9 bases, leaving 22 bases not matched to a gene. This CDR3 is 18 amino acids long. The CDR3, as DNA: TGTGCCAGCAGCCCAACCGGGACAGCGCTTCTTACTGCGGGGCCCCAGCATTTT. Its protein is CASSPTGTALLTAGPQHF.

V usage is TRBV5-5 and J usage is TRBJ2-3; possible D gene TRBD1, 6 bases. This CDR3 spans 15 amino acids. Germline lookup yields CDR1 SGHKS and CDR2 YYEKEE (reference sequence). The V end was cut by 2 bases, the J end by 2 bases, with 12 bases between. The CDR3 region has the DNA TGTGCCAGCAGCTTTTCAGGGGACCACACAGATACGCAGTATTTT. Its protein product is CASSFSGDHTDTQYF.

This sequence joins TRBV7-8 and TRBJ2-2, with D perhaps matching TRBD2 (5 bases). V was trimmed by 0 bases and J by 4 bases, leaving 9 bases between them. The CDR3 covers 15 residues. Germline CDR1 is SGHVS and CDR2 is FQNEAQ. In DNA, the CDR3 is TGTGCCAGCAGCTTAGCCTCAGAGGGCACCGGGGAGCTGTTTTTT. Translation: CASSLASEGTGELFF.

The genes are TRBV3-1 (or the pseudogene TRBV3-2) and TRBJ1-2, with 8 bases lining up with TRBD1. The CDR3 extends over 16 amino acids. J lost 4 bases, V lost 3 bases, and 10 bases had no gene match. Germline CDR1 is LGHDT and CDR2 is YNNKEL (reference sequence). DNA for the CDR3: TGTGCCAGCAGCCATTTGATTTCAGGGGGCCGCTATGGCTACACCTTC. It translates to CASSHLISGGRYGYTF.

The gene calls are TRBV2 and TRBJ1-2, with no clear D. CDR1 and CDR2 from the germline V gene are SNHLY and FYNNEI. The CDR3 sequence is 15 residues long. V lost 0 bases and J 8 bases, leaving 16 bases between the germline ends. CDR3 loop: CASSEALAGKPGYTF. The CDR3 nucleotides are TGTGCCAGCAGTGAAGCGCTTGCGGGAAAGCCCGGCTACACCTTC.

The J gene is TRBJ1-1, the V gene TRBV9; a possible D gene is TRBD1 (6 bases). CDR3 size: 14 residues. Per germline, CDR1 SGDLS and CDR2 YYNGEE. Trimming took 0 bases from V and 6 from J, leaving 12 bases between them. CDR3 region: CASSVGQATAEAFF. For the CDR3, the DNA is TGTGCCAGCAGCGTAGGACAGGCGACTGCTGAAGCTTTCTTT.

The chain combines TRBV3-1 (or the pseudogene TRBV3-2) with TRBJ2-1; no clear D. Trimming removed 1 base at V and 7 bases at J, with 5 bases between. This CDR3 is built from 12 residues. Germline-derived CDR1 and CDR2 are LGHDT and YNNKEL (reference sequence). In nucleotides, the CDR3 is TGTGCCAGCAGCCAAGCGGAGAATGAGCAGTTCTTC. It codes for CASSQAENEQFF.

The chain combines TRBV4-1 with TRBJ2-1; the D is unclear. With 4 bases removed from V and 0 bases from J, the gap between germline ends came to 10 bases. There are 15 residues in the CDR3. CDR1 and CDR2 (germline): MGHRA, YSYEKL. CDR3 residues: CASSLRRSSYNEQFF. The CDR3 coding sequence is TGCGCCAGCAGCCTCCGCCGTAGCTCCTACAATGAGCAGTTCTTC.

V gene TRBV7-2 combines with J gene TRBJ2-7; maybe TRBD1 (6 bases). V was clipped by 0 bases and J by 4 bases, with 7 bases between them. Germline CDR1 and CDR2: SGHTA and FQGNSA. CDR3 length: 13 amino acids. CDR3 sequence (DNA): TGTGCCAGCAGCTTAGCGGGGGCTTACGAGCAGTACTTC. It translates to CASSLAGAYEQYF.

This chain uses TRBV5-8 with TRBJ1-1; D remains ambiguous. Deletions cut 0 bases from V and 6 bases from J, with 9 bases between. The CDR3 has 13 amino acids. CDR1 is SGHTS and CDR2 is YDEGEE in the germline V gene. DNA of the CDR3: TGTGCCAGCAGCTTGGATGGCCGGGCTGAAGCTTTCTTT. This sequence encodes CASSLDGRAEAFF.

This clone came up once. This sequence joins TRBV28 and TRBJ1-2, with 7 bases identical to TRBD1. CDR3 length: 15 amino acids. CDR1 is MDHEN and CDR2 is SYDVKM in the germline V gene. The junction had 4 bases not matched to a gene; V was cut back by 3 bases and J by 0 bases. The CDR3 sequence is CASSFPGTANYGYTF. DNA for the CDR3: TGTGCCAGCAGTTTCCCAGGGACAGCTAACTATGGCTACACCTTC.

This clone was seen only once. This chain joins TRBV19 and TRBJ1-2; TRBD1 aligns across 7 bases. From germline, CDR1 is LNHDA and CDR2 SQIVND (reference sequence). V dropped 1 base and J dropped 14; count of bases not matched to a gene: 10. The CDR3 has 13 amino acids. In nucleotides, the CDR3 is TGTGCCAGTAGTATAGGAGGGTCTACAGGGGCGACCTTC. This encodes CASSIGGSTGATF.